This TCR beta chain came from a study of T cell repertoires in cytomegalovirus infection. As for the study in general: The public TCR beta signatures pointed to both CMV infection and matching HLA type. Overall study results and limits: Ex vivo, HLA-C-restricted CMV-specific TCR beta clonotypes prevailed over the rest of the response. Using cumulative public TCR beta family frequency, the authors identified those who carried CMV together with the relevant HLA.

The CDR3 is made up of 15 amino acids. Trimming shortened V by 6 bases and J by 7 bases, and 21 bases separated the two germline ends. Germline V lookup: CDR1 SNHLY, CDR2 FYNNEI. Points on this clonotype: The antigen is unknown.

A single record per CDR3 protein comes from TCRdb applying MiXCR to the reads. The data show some 500,000 distinct CDR3 sequences, with approximately 40% seen just once and 48% held by the top ten. The sample was cultured PBMCs, taken from culture after CMV antigen stimulation. The J gene is TRBJ1-2, the V gene TRBV2, with no clear D. The receptor was derived from a human donor in good health (CMV status not recorded). Some clones in this sample may be carry-over from other donors' samples. The CDR3 DNA sequence: TGTGCCAGCAGCGGCCGCCGCGGTTGGGAGGGTGGCTACACCTTC. Translating gives CASSGRRGWEGGYTF.